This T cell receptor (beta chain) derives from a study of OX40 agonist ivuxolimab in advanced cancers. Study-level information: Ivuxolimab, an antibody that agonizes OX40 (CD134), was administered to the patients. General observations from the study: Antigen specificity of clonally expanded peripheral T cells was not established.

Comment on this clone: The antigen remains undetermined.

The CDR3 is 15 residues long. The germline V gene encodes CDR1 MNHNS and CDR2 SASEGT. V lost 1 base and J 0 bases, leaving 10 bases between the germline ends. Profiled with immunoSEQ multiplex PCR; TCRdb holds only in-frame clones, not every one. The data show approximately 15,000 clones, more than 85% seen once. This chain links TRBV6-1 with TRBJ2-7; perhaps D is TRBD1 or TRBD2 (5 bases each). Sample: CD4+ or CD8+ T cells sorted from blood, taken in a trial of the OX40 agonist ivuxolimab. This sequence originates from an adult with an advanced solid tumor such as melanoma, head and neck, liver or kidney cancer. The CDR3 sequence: CASSEGMGPSYEQYF. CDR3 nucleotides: TGTGCCAGCAGTGAAGGTATGGGACCCTCCTACGAGCAGTACTTC.